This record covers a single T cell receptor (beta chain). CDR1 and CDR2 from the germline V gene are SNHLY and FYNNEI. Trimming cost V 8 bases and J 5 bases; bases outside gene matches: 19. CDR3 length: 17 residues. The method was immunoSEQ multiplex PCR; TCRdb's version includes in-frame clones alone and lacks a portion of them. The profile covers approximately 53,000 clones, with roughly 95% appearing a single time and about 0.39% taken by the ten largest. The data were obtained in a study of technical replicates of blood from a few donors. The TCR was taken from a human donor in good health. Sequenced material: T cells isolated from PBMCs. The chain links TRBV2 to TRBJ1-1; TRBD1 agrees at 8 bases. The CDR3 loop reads CASEGRFGQGGNTEAFF. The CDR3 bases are TGTGCCAGCGAGGGGCGGTTCGGACAGGGTGGAAATACTGAAGCTTTCTTT.